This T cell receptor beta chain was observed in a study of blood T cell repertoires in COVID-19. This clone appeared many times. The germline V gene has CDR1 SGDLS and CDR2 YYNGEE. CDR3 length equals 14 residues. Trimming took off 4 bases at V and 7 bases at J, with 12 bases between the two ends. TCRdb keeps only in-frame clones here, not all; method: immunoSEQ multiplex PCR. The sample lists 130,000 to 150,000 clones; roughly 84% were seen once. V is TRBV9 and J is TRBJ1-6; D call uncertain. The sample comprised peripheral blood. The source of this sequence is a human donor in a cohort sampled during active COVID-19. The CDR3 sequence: CASSLGVGNSPLHF. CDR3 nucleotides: TGTGCCAGCAGCCTGGGAGTTGGCAATTCACCCCTCCACTTT.